The entry that follows covers one T cell receptor beta chain sequence. The sample is drawn from a study of OX40 agonist ivuxolimab in advanced cancers. This table comes from immunoSEQ multiplex PCR, and its TCRdb copy is limited to in-frame clones, with some not included. The table has some 60,000 clones, 70% to 90% seen once; the top ten hold just under 0.35%. Germline values: CDR1 MNHNS, CDR2 SASEGT. Trimming took off 0 bases at V and 2 bases at J, with 13 bases between the two ends. This CDR3 region has 16 residues. The TCR was taken from an adult with an advanced solid tumor such as melanoma, head and neck, liver or kidney cancer. The source material was CD4+ or CD8+ T cells sorted from blood, sampled in a trial of the OX40 agonist ivuxolimab. The chain links TRBV6-1 to TRBJ2-5; D tentatively fits TRBD1 or TRBD2 (5 bases each). In DNA, the CDR3 is TGTGCCAGCAGTGAAGCGTGGGGGAAAGGGCAAGAGACCCAGTACTTC. This encodes CASSEAWGKGQETQYF.